This T cell receptor beta chain was found in a study of metastatic and nonmetastatic thyroid tumors. About the study: It was across blood and tumor or nodule tissue from malignant and benign thyroid patients that repertoires were compared.

On this clone itself: The antigen remains unidentified. A read error is possible here, since a much larger clone lies one base away.

TCRdb redid the clone calls on the PCR reads using MiXCR. The sample has tens of thousands of clones; around 16% are singletons. Thyroid surgery took place with no prior treatment in any patient. The CDR3 runs to 14 residues. V was cut by 7 bases and J by 3 bases, with 17 bases left in between. The germline gives CDR1 SQVTM, CDR2 ANQGSEA. Study outcomes and limitations: According to reports, the diversity of TCR beta was significantly higher in malignant thyroid tumors than in benign nodules, and this held in both blood and tumor samples.

The source of this sequence is a male donor with papillary thyroid cancer or a benign thyroid nodule (not recorded which). Some clones in this sample may be carry-over from other donors' samples. Sequenced: blood. V is TRBV29-1 and J is TRBJ2-3; maybe TRBD1 (5 bases). The CDR3 sequence is CSAGHGAPTDTQYF. CDR3 nucleotides: TGCAGCGCCGGACATGGGGCGCCGACAGATACGCAGTATTTT.